One and the same sample provided the 28 T cell receptor beta chains below, sequenced in a study of molecular identifiers for immune sequencing clone quantification. TCRdb called the PCR reads again in MiXCR, with one record for every CDR3 protein. In the table there are over 85,000 distinct CDR3 sequences, around 30% of which are singletons. The sample was naive CD8+ T cells from blood, with Jurkat cell RNA spiked in. Subset meaning: FACS-sorted CD8+CD4-CCR7+CD45RA+ naive T cells. These receptors were taken from a human donor in good health. Some libraries in this study had Jurkat cell RNA spiked in.

The gene calls are TRBV28 and TRBJ2-5, with 9 bases aligning to TRBD2. V gave up 6 bases and J gave up 4 bases; unmatched junction bases: 9. This CDR3 contains 15 residues. Germline CDR1 and CDR2: MDHEN and SYDVKM. For the CDR3, the DNA is TGTGCCAGCAGCAGGACTAGCGTGAGGGTAGAGACCCAGTACTTC. Its translation is CASSRTSVRVETQYF.

The rearrangement links TRBV7-9 to TRBJ2-7; D may be TRBD1 or TRBD2 (5 bases each). V dropped 5 bases and J dropped 9 bases, with 17 bases sitting between them. CDR1 and CDR2 from the germline V gene are SEHNR and FQNEAQ (reference sequence). This CDR3 spans 13 amino acids. For the CDR3, the DNA is TGTGCCAGCAGCATCCGGGACGCCGGCCGGCAGTACTTC. Translated, it gives CASSIRDAGRQYF.

The CDR3 DNA sequence: TGTGCCAGCGGCATAAGACTAGCGTCGGACACCGGGGAGCTGTTTTTT. Translation: CASGIRLASDTGELFF. The chain links TRBV13 to TRBJ2-2; the match to TRBD2 covers 8 bases. This CDR3 comprises 16 residues. CDR1 is PRHDT and CDR2 is FYEKMQ in the germline V gene (reference sequence). Germline trimming cut 8 bases from V and 3 bases from J; bases unmatched to any gene: 11.

With regard to this clonotype: The limits of the CDR3 on the DNA are not certain, so only TCRdb's listed CDR3 is given. The J gene is TRBJ2-6, the V gene TRBV28. The germline gives CDR1 MDHEN, CDR2 SYDVKM. The CDR3 spans 15 amino acids, including both terminal residues. The CDR3 sequence is CACSLWGSGANVLTF.

This clonotype was found once. The junction and the germline gene differ at one end; a read error may be behind it. The chain links TRBV25-1 to TRBJ1-5, with a weak D call TRBD1 (5 bases). CDR1 and CDR2 (germline): MGHDK, SYGVNS. The CDR3 sequence is 13 residues long. The CDR3 DNA follows: TGTGCCAGCAGTGCGGGGGGATATCAGCCCCGGCATTTT. It translates to CASSAGGYQPRHF.

This clonotype was counted a single time. A much larger clonotype is one base distant, so this may be a read error. The conserved phenylalanine or tryptophan is not found at the CDR3 terminus, so this likely reflects a read error. The CDR3 sequence: CASSLGLGVFADTQYL. The CDR3 DNA follows: TGTGCCAGCAGCTTGGGACTTGGTGTTTTCGCAGATACGCAGTATTTG. The V and J genes are TRBV5-6 and TRBJ2-3; no firm D call. Germline CDR1 is SGHDT and CDR2 is YYEEEE. CDR3 size: 16 residues. The V gene lost 0 bases and the J gene lost 4 bases, with 15 bases spanning the gap.

This clonotype was found many times. V and J are TRBV6-1 and TRBJ1-1; D call uncertain. Germline V gene sequence: CDR1 MNHNS, CDR2 SASEGT. The CDR3 sequence is 14 residues long. V lost 1 base and J lost 5, with 11 bases in between. The chain's CDR3 is CASSEGIYYTEAFF. The CDR3, as DNA: TGTGCCAGCAGTGAAGGTATCTATTATACTGAAGCTTTCTTT.

There are a few counts of this clonotype. The V gene is TRBV7-9, the J gene TRBJ2-2; 7 bases agree with TRBD2. The ends lost 5 bases at V and 0 bases at J; junction bases unmatched: 3. CDR1 and CDR2 from the germline V gene are SEHNR and FQNEAQ (reference sequence). The CDR3 spans 15 residues. CDR3 in amino acids: CASSLLAPNTGELFF. The CDR3 DNA sequence: TGTGCCAGCAGCCTACTAGCGCCGAACACCGGGGAGCTGTTTTTT.

J is TRBJ2-2 and V is TRBV7-8, with a tentative D call TRBD2 (5 bases). CDR1 SGHVS and CDR2 FQNEAQ come from the germline V gene. The V end lost 6 bases, the J end lost 3 bases, and 8 bases lay between the germline ends. This CDR3 contains 13 residues. In DNA, the CDR3 is TGTGCCAGCAGTCGGACTCACACCGGGGAGCTGTTTTTT. It encodes CASSRTHTGELFF.

The gene calls are TRBV11-2 and TRBJ2-3, with TRBD2 matching 9 bases. Trimming cost V 0 bases and J 0 bases; bases outside gene matches: 16. Germline loops: CDR1 SGHAT, CDR2 FQNNGV. This CDR3 is 21 amino acids long. CDR3 residues: CASSLDPPGASGARSTDTQYF. CDR3 bases: TGTGCCAGCAGCTTAGATCCTCCGGGGGCTAGCGGGGCTCGAAGCACAGATACGCAGTATTTT.

This clonotype was observed a few times. The chain employs TRBV5-5 and TRBJ2-2, with D perhaps given as TRBD1 or TRBD2 (6 bases each). The CDR3 sequence is 15 residues long. Trimming stripped 2 bases from V and 2 bases from J, with 10 bases between. Germline V gene data show CDR1 as SGHKS and CDR2 as YYEKEE (reference sequence). CDR3 bases: TGTGCCAGCAGCTTAGGGGGGTTCAACACCGGGGAGCTGTTTTTT. It encodes CASSLGGFNTGELFF.

Concerning this clonotype: A much larger clone lies a single base off, so this may be a read error. The chain couples TRBV28 to TRBJ2-7; no clear D gene. The CDR3 covers 12 residues. Germline CDR1 MDHEN, CDR2 SYDVKM. CDR3 loop: CASSSTSLEQCF. The CDR3 nucleotides read TGTGCCAGCAGTTCCACGAGTCTCGAGCAGTGCTTC.

This clonotype was seen only once. The chain combines TRBV29-1 with TRBJ2-7; maybe TRBD2 (6 bases). CDR3 size: 13 residues. Trimming removed 4 bases from V and 2 bases from J, with 12 bases in between. Per germline, CDR1 SQVTM and CDR2 ANQGSEA. CDR3 loop: CSVVWERAYEQYF. The CDR3 DNA sequence: TGCAGCGTTGTTTGGGAGCGGGCCTACGAGCAGTACTTC.

A note on this clonotype: The germline gene is not matched at one end of the junction; a read error may be the cause. The rearrangement links TRBV3-1 to TRBJ2-7; 9 nucleotides line up with TRBD1. The CDR3 runs 14 residues. The germline V gene encodes CDR1 LGHDT and CDR2 YNNKEL (reference sequence). CDR3 in DNA: TGTGCCAACAGCCCAACAGGGGGCGATTACGAGCAGTACTTC. It codes for CANSPTGGDYEQYF.

As concerns this clonotype: This may stem from a read error, because a much larger clone lies one nucleotide away. This CDR3 is missing its conserved last phenylalanine or tryptophan, likely due to a read error. The chain recombines TRBV7-9 with TRBJ2-3; perhaps TRBD1 as D (5 bases). CDR1 and CDR2 from the germline V gene are SEHNR and FQNEAQ (reference sequence). The length of the CDR3 is 16 residues. V lost 3 bases and J 2 bases, leaving 15 bases between the germline ends. The CDR3 DNA reads as TGTGCCAGCAGCTTGGGGCCCGACAGCGACACAGATACGCAGTATCTT. Its protein is CASSLGPDSDTDTQYL.

The chain joins TRBV2 to TRBJ2-2; D is unclear. Germline V gene data show CDR1 as SNHLY and CDR2 as FYNNEI. V was clipped by 3 bases and J by 6 bases, with 14 bases between them. The CDR3 covers 15 residues. The CDR3, as DNA: TGTGCCAGCAGTGACCCCGGGTCCAAAGCCGGGGAGCTGTTTTTT. This gives the protein CASSDPGSKAGELFF.

The rearrangement links TRBV19 to TRBJ2-3, with D unresolved. The germline V and J ends were trimmed by 5 bases and 1 base, with 13 bases remaining between them. Germline CDR1 is LNHDA and CDR2 is SQIVND (reference sequence). There are 15 residues in the CDR3. This CDR3 is CASSAFLDGTDTQYF. CDR3 nucleotide sequence: TGTGCCAGTAGTGCCTTCTTGGATGGCACAGATACGCAGTATTTT.

The genes are TRBV2 and TRBJ1-1, with D perhaps TRBD1 (5 bases). Trimming removed 5 bases at V and 0 bases at J, with 13 bases between. The CDR3 spans 15 residues. Germline-derived CDR1 and CDR2 are SNHLY and FYNNEI. In DNA, the CDR3 is TGTGCCAGCAGTAACGACAGAGGGCTGAACACTGAAGCTTTCTTT. Residues: CASSNDRGLNTEAFF. Drawing the rest from reference TRBV2 and TRBJ1-1, the complete variable domain is EPEVTQTPSHQVTQMGQEVILRCVPISNHLYFYWYRQILGQKVEFLVSFYNNEISEKSEIFDDQFSVERPDGSNFTLKIRSTKLEDSAMYFCASSNDRGLNTEAFFGQGTRLTVV.

Points on this clonotype: One end of the junction does not line up with germline, which may come from a read error. The chain employs TRBV5-1 and TRBJ2-7, with D hard to call. Germline V CDR1 and CDR2: SGHRS, YFSETQ. This CDR3 is 13 amino acids long. The CDR3 DNA reads TGCGCCGGCAGCTCGTACGGCACCTACGAGCAGTACTTC. It yields the protein CAGSSYGTYEQYF.

The chain recombines TRBV7-9 with TRBJ1-2; weak D call: TRBD1 (5 bases). V was shortened by 0 bases and J by 4 bases, with 9 bases between the two germline ends. From germline, CDR1 is SEHNR and CDR2 FQNEAQ (reference sequence). The CDR3 length is 14 residues. The CDR3, as DNA: TGTGCCAGCAGCTTAGCTGTTCAGGGCTATGGCTACACCTTC. Its translation: CASSLAVQGYGYTF.

Comment on this clonotype: A much bigger clone sits one base away, suggesting this may be a read error. The chain carries TRBV4-2 and TRBJ2-7; weak D call: TRBD1 (5 bases). Germline V gene data show CDR1 as LGHNA and CDR2 as YNFKEQ. The CDR3 sequence is 12 residues long. CDR3 protein: CASSQGRGEQCF. The CDR3 DNA sequence: TGTGCCAGCAGCCAGGGTAGGGGCGAGCAGTGCTTC.

Details on this clonotype: A read error may explain this, as a much larger clone is one base away. V gene TRBV4-3 combines with J gene TRBJ2-7; D is ambiguous. Trimming shortened V by 0 bases and J by 12 bases, and 18 bases separated the two germline ends. This CDR3 spans 14 amino acids. Germline lookup yields CDR1 LGHNA and CDR2 YSLEER. CDR3 protein: CASSQDRARLGRYF. Here the CDR3 DNA reads TGCGCCAGCAGCCAAGATCGCGCCCGCTTAGGACGGTACTTC.

The J gene is TRBJ2-2, the V gene TRBV12-3 or TRBV12-4; D is undetermined. The germline V and J ends were trimmed by 4 bases and 7 bases, with 13 bases remaining between them. This CDR3 has 14 residues. The CDR3 reads CASSSPWIGGELFF. Written as DNA, the CDR3 is TGTGCCAGCAGTTCCCCCTGGATCGGCGGGGAGCTGTTTTTT.

The chain is built from TRBV7-3 and TRBJ2-5; D gene ambiguous. CDR3 size: 14 residues. In germline, CDR1 is SGHTA, CDR2 FQGTGA. Deletions cut 1 base from V and 0 bases from J, with 6 bases between. CDR3 amino acids: CASSLSSDQETQYF. CDR3 DNA: TGTGCCAGCAGCTTAAGCTCAGACCAAGAGACCCAGTACTTC. Drawing the rest from reference TRBV7-3 and TRBJ2-5, the complete variable domain is GAGVSQTPSNKVTEKGKYVELRCDPISGHTALYWYRQSLGQGPEFLIYFQGTGAADDSGLPNDRFFAVRPEGSVSTLKIQRTERGDSAVYLCASSLSSDQETQYFGPGTRLLVL.

The V gene is TRBV19, the J gene TRBJ2-7; D gene ambiguous. CDR1 is LNHDA, CDR2 SQIVND, per germline (reference sequence). V shed 8 bases and J shed 9 bases, with 17 bases lying between them. The CDR3 sequence is 12 residues long. CDR3 DNA sequence: TGTGCCAGTCTGGGCTGTGGGTTGGTGCAGTACTTC. Translation: CASLGCGLVQYF.

This clonotype was seen many times. This chain connects TRBV7-3 to TRBJ2-3; 7 bases agree with TRBD1. Germline CDR1 is SGHTA and CDR2 is FQGTGA. Trimming took 5 bases from V and 6 from J; bases not matched to a gene: 5. The CDR3 has 13 amino acids. The CDR3 region has the DNA TGTGCCAGCAGCCCACAGGGGCCCGATACGCAGTATTTT. Its protein is CASSPQGPDTQYF.

On this clonotype itself: A much more abundant neighbour one base away suggests this may be a read error. The chain has TRBV28 and TRBJ1-1; D unclear. CDR3 length equals 9 residues. CDR1 and CDR2 from the germline V gene are MDHEN and SYDVKM. The CDR3 DNA reads as TGTGCCAGGGCCGCTGAAGCTCTCTTT. It yields the protein CARAAEALF. Full variable domain (missing parts from reference TRBV28 and TRBJ1-1): DVKVTQSSRYLVKRTGEKVFLECVQDMDHENMFWYRQDPGLGLRLIYFSYDVKMKEKGDIPEGYSVSREKKERFSLILESASTNQTSMYLCARAAEALFGQGTRLTVV.

The chain links TRBV2 to TRBJ2-5, with D possibly matching TRBD1 (5 bases). CDR1 and CDR2 (germline): SNHLY, FYNNEI. CDR3 length: 13 amino acids. V was clipped by 3 bases and J by 9 bases, with 14 bases between them. The CDR3 reads CASSEVQGESQYF. For the CDR3, the DNA is TGTGCCAGCAGTGAGGTTCAGGGTGAGTCCCAGTACTTC.